This T cell receptor (beta chain) derives from a study of T cell responses to AZD1222 COVID-19 vaccine. The protocol was immunoSEQ multiplex PCR, while the TCRdb copy is restricted to in-frame clones and leaves out a portion. The sample includes roughly 150,000 clones, roughly 90% seen only once; the top ten take approximately 4%. The CDR3 length is 15 residues. Germline V CDR1 and CDR2: SGDLS, YYNGEE. V was trimmed by 0 bases and J by 5 bases, leaving 11 bases between them. The TCR sequence derives from an adult in good health. Source: peripheral blood, taken on day 0 of AZD1222 vaccination. V usage is TRBV9 and J usage is TRBJ1-4; no firm D call. The CDR3 DNA reads TGTGCCAGCAGCGTAGATGGAGGGTACAATGAAAAACTGTTTTTT. Translation gives CASSVDGGYNEKLFF.